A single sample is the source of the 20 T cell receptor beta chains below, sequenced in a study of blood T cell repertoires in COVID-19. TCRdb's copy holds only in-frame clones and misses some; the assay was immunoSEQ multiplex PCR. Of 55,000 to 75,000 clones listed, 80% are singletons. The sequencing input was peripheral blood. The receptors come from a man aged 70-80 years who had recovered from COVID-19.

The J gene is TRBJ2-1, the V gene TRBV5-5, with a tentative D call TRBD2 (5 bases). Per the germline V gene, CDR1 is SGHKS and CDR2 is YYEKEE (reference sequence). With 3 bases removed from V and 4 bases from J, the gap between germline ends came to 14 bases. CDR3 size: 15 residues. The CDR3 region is CASSSQYGGYNEQFF. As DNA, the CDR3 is TGTGCCAGCAGCTCCCAGTATGGAGGATACAATGAGCAGTTCTTC. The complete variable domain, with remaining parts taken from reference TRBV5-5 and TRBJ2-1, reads DAGVTQSPTHLIKTRGQQVTLRCSPISGHKSVSWYQQVLGQGPQFIFQYYEKEERGRGNFPDRFSARQFPNYSSELNVNALLLGDSALYLCASSSQYGGYNEQFFGPGTRLTVL.

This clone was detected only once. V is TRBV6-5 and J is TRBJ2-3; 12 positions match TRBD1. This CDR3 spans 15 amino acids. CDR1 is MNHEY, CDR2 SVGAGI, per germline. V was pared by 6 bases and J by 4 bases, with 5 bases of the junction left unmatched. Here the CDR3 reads CASRLGQGAADTQYF. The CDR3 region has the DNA TGTGCCAGCAGATTGGGACAGGGGGCGGCAGATACGCAGTATTTT.

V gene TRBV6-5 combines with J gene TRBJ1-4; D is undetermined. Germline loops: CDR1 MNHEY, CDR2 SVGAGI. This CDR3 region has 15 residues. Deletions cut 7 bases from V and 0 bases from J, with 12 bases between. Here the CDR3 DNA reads TGTGCCAGCACCATCGGCGGGGCAACTAATGAAAAACTGTTTTTT. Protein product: CASTIGGATNEKLFF.

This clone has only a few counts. The CDR3 reads CASSQRAGATHTGELFF. CDR3 DNA sequence: TGTGCCAGCAGCCAACGAGCGGGGGCCACCCACACCGGGGAGCTGTTTTTT. This chain joins TRBV4-2 and TRBJ2-2, with 8 bases that match TRBD2. Germline V gene data show CDR1 as LGHNA and CDR2 as YNFKEQ. The V gene end was trimmed by 2 bases and the J gene end by 3 bases; junction bases not matched to a gene: 8. The CDR3 sequence is 17 residues long.

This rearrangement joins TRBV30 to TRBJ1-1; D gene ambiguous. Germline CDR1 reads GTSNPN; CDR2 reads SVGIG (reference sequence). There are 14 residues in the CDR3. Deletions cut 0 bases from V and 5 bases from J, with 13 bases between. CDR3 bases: TGTGCCTGGAGTGTAGGGCCGAGAGGGACTGAAGCTTTCTTT. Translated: CAWSVGPRGTEAFF.

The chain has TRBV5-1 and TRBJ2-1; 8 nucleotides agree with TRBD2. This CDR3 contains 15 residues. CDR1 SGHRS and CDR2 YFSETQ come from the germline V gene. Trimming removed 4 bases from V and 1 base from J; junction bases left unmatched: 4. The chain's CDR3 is CASSRGGRSYNEQFF. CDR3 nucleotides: TGCGCCAGCAGCCGGGGGGGCCGGTCCTACAATGAGCAGTTCTTC. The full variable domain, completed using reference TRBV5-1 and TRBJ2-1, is KAGVTQTPRYLIKTRGQQVTLSCSPISGHRSVSWYQQTPGQGLQFLFEYFSETQRNKGNFPGRFSGRQFSNSRSEMNVSTLELGDSALYLCASSRGGRSYNEQFFGPGTRLTVL.

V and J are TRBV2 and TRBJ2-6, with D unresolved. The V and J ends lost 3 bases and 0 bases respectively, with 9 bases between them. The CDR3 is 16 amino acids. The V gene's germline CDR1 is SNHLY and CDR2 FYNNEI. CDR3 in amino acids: CASSDLLNSGANVLTF. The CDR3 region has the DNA TGTGCCAGCAGTGACTTACTGAACTCTGGGGCCAACGTCCTGACTTTC.

The CDR3 DNA is TGCGCCAGCAGCCAAGTAGGGACTCCCTCCTACAATGAGCAGTTCTTC. This codes for CASSQVGTPSYNEQFF. The chain links TRBV4-1 to TRBJ2-1, with D perhaps TRBD2 (6 bases). Trimming stripped 1 base from V and 0 bases from J, with 10 bases between. The germline V gene has CDR1 MGHRA and CDR2 YSYEKL. This CDR3 is built from 16 residues.

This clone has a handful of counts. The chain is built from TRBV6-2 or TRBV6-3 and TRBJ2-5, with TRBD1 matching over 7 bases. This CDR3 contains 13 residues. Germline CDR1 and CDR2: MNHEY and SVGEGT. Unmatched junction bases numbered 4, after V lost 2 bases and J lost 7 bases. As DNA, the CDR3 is TGTGCCAGCAGTTACCAGGGGGTTGGGACCCAGTACTTC. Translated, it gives CASSYQGVGTQYF.

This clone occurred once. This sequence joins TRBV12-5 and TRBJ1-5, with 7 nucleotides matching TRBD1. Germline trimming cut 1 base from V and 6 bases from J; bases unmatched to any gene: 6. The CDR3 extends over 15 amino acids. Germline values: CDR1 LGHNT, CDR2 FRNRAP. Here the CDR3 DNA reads TGTGCTAGTGGTTTGGGGCAGGGGGATACTCAGCCCCAGCATTTT. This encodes CASGLGQGDTQPQHF.

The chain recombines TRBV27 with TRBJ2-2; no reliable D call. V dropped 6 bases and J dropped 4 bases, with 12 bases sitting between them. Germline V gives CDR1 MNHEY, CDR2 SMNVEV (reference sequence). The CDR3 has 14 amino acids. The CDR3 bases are TGTGCCAGCAGGGGCCGATGGGCCACCGGGGAGCTGTTTTTT. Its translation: CASRGRWATGELFF.

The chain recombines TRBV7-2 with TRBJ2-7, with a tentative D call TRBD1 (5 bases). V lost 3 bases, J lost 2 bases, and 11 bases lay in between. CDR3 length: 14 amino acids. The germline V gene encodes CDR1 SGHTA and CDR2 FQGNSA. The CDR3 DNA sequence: TGTGCCAGCAGCTTCACAGGAGCTCCCTACGAGCAGTACTTC. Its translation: CASSFTGAPYEQYF.

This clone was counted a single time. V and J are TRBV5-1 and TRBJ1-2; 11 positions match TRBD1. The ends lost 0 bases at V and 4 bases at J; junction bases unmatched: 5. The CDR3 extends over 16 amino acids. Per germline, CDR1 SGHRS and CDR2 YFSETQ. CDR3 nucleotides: TGCGCCAGCAGCTTGGGGACAGGGGGCGGAAGCTATGGCTACACCTTC. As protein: CASSLGTGGGSYGYTF.

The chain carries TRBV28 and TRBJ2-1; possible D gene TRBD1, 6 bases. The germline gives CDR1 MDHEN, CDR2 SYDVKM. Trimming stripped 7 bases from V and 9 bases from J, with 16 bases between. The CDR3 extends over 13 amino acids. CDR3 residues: CASTSDSSGEQFF. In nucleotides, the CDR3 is TGTGCCAGCACCTCGGACAGTTCGGGTGAGCAGTTCTTC.

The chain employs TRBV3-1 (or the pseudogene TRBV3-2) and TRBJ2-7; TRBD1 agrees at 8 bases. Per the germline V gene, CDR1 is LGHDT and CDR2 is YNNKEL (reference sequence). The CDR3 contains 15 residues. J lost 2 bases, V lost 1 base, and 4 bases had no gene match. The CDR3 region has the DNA TGTGCCAGCAGCCAAGGTCAACAGGGGGCCTACGAGCAGTACTTC. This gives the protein CASSQGQQGAYEQYF.

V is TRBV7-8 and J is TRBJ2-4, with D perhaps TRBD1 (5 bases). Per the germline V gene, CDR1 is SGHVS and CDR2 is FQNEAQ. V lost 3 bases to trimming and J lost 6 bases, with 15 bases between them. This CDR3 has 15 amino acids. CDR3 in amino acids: CASSLTAGPRNIQYF. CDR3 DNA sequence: TGTGCCAGCAGCTTGACAGCCGGGCCCCGAAACATTCAGTACTTC. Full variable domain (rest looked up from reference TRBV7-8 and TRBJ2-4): GAGVSQSPRYKVAKRGQDVALRCDPISGHVSLFWYQQALGQGPEFLTYFQNEAQLDKSGLPSDRFFAERPEGSVSTLKIQRTQQEDSAVYLCASSLTAGPRNIQYFGAGTRLSVL.

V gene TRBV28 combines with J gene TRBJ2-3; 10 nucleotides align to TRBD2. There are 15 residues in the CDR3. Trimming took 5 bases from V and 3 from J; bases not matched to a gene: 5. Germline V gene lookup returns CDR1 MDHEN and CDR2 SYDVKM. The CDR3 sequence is CASSPSGGATDTQYF. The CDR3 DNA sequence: TGTGCCAGCAGTCCCAGCGGGGGGGCGACAGATACGCAGTATTTT.

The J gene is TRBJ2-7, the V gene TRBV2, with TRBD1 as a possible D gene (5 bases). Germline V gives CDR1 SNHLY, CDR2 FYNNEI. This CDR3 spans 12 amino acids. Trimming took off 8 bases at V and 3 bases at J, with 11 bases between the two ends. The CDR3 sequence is CASGYRIYEQYF. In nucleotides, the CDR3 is TGTGCCAGCGGCTACAGGATCTACGAGCAGTACTTC.

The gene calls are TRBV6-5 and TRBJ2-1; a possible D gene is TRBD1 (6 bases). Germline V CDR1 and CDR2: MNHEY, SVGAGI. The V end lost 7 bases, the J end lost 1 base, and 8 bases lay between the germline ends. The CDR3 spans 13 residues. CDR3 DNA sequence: TGTGCCAGCACCACAGGGTCCTACAATGAGCAGTTCTTC. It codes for CASTTGSYNEQFF.

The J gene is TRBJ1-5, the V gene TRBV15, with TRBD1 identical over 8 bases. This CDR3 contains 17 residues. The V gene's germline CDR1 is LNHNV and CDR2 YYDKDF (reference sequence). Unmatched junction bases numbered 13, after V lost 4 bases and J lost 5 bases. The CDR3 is CATSNYDWGQVYQPQHF. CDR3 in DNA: TGTGCCACCAGCAATTATGACTGGGGACAGGTCTATCAGCCCCAGCATTTT.